One sample yielded the 8 T cell receptor beta chains listed below, sequenced in a study of PD-1 blockade in classical Hodgkin lymphoma. The time point is: cycle 4 day 1 (C4D1), after around six weeks of nivolumab. Every one of the patients relapsed after autologous stem cell transplantation (brentuximab vedotin exposure was variable). Measured with immunoSEQ multiplex PCR; TCRdb has only the in-frame clones, and not every one. The data contain 96,000 or so clones, 90% to 95% of them singletons. The specimen was peripheral blood mononuclear cells (PBMCs), collected before the fourth cycle of nivolumab. These receptor sequences come from a human donor with classical Hodgkin lymphoma.

This rearrangement joins TRBV5-1 to TRBJ2-3; 7 nucleotides line up with TRBD1. The V segment lost 6 bases and the J segment 2 bases; nucleotides outside the gene matches: 9. This CDR3 contains 15 residues. Germline-derived CDR1 and CDR2 are SGHRS and YFSETQ. CDR3 in DNA: TGCGCCAGCACGAGGGACAGTCCCACCACAGATACGCAGTATTTT. Translated: CASTRDSPTTDTQYF.

The chain couples TRBV11-2 to TRBJ2-7; maybe TRBD2 (6 bases). Germline CDR1 reads SGHAT; CDR2 reads FQNNGV. The CDR3 is 16 amino acids. Trimming stripped 5 bases from V and 0 bases from J, with 17 bases between. CDR3 DNA sequence: TGTGCCAGCAGCCTTTATACCGGGACTTTCTCCTACGAGCAGTACTTC. This translates into CASSLYTGTFSYEQYF.

The chain has TRBV7-6 and TRBJ2-7; the D call may be TRBD1 or TRBD2 (5 bases each). From germline, CDR1 is SGHVS and CDR2 FNYEAQ. This CDR3 is built from 12 residues. With 1 base removed from V and 7 bases from J, the gap between germline ends came to 8 bases. The CDR3 DNA sequence: TGTGCCAGCAGCTTAGGAGGGGAGGAGCAGTACTTC. This sequence encodes CASSLGGEEQYF.

The chain's CDR3 is CASSPTGSLRTYEQYF. The DNA for the CDR3 is TGTGCCAGCAGTCCAACAGGGTCTTTAAGGACCTACGAGCAGTACTTC. V gene TRBV6-6 combines with J gene TRBJ2-7, with D possibly being TRBD1 (6 bases). There are 16 residues in the CDR3. CDR1 MNHNY and CDR2 SVGAGI come from the germline V gene (reference sequence). The V and J ends lost 5 bases and 2 bases respectively, with 19 bases between them.

The chain has TRBV29-1 and TRBJ2-1; D call uncertain. CDR1 SQVTM and CDR2 ANQGSEA come from the germline V gene. The CDR3 length is 8 residues. V dropped 6 bases and J dropped 9 bases, with 3 bases sitting between them. CDR3 sequence reads: CSVGEQFF. The CDR3 DNA sequence: TGCAGCGTAGGTGAGCAGTTCTTC.

The chain couples TRBV27 to TRBJ1-1, with D possibly being TRBD1 (5 bases). The CDR3 is 13 amino acids. Germline V gene data show CDR1 as MNHEY and CDR2 as SMNVEV (reference sequence). V was pared by 4 bases and J by 3 bases, with 9 bases between. The CDR3 bases are TGTGCCAGCAGTTGGGACTATTACACTGAAGCTTTCTTT. Its protein product is CASSWDYYTEAFF.

V and J are TRBV10-3 and TRBJ2-1, with D perhaps matching TRBD2 (6 bases). Per germline, CDR1 ENHRY and CDR2 SYGVKD. CDR3 length: 12 residues. The ends were cut back, 7 bases at V and 6 bases at J, with 10 bases in the middle. This CDR3 is CAIMRGGNEQFF. DNA for the CDR3: TGTGCCATCATGCGGGGCGGCAATGAGCAGTTCTTC.

The rearrangement joins TRBV28 to TRBJ2-7; D uncertain. The CDR3 runs 17 residues. The V gene's germline CDR1 is MDHEN and CDR2 SYDVKM. The V gene lost 4 bases and the J gene lost 3 bases, with 22 bases spanning the gap. In DNA form, the CDR3 reads TGTGCCAGCAGTTCACGAACCCAAAGGACCAACCGCTACGAGCAGTACTTC. It is translated as CASSSRTQRTNRYEQYF.